The rows below give T cell receptor beta chains drawn from one sample of a study of OX40 agonist ivuxolimab in advanced cancers. Clones were sequenced by immunoSEQ multiplex PCR, and TCRdb holds only the in-frame ones, with some missing. The sample yields tens of thousands of clones, around 88% seen once. The sequences come from CD4+ or CD8+ T cells sorted from blood, collected in a trial of the OX40 agonist ivuxolimab. These TCRs come from an adult with an advanced solid tumor such as melanoma, head and neck, liver or kidney cancer. Both conserved end residues are part of each CDR3. The D gene is left open where the match is weak. Size values are once, few and many counts, or a class for expanded clones, and some rows have none.

abundance: -
j_gene: TRBJ1-2
v_gene: TRBV6-4
d_gene: -
CDR3nt: TGTGCCAGCAGTGACCCGAGGACTTCCCACTTTGGCTACACCTTC
CDR3aa: CASSDPRTSHFGYTF

abundance: -
j_gene: TRBJ1-4
v_gene: TRBV5-4
d_gene: TRBD1
CDR3nt: TGTGCCAGCACCGGACAGGGGGCCCTGGGAGAGGAAAAACTGTTTTTT
CDR3aa: CASTGQGALGEEKLFF

abundance: -
j_gene: TRBJ1-1
v_gene: TRBV21-1
d_gene: -
CDR3nt: TGTGCCAGCAGCTTTCGTAAAGGACCTCAGGGACTAGCTTTCTTT
CDR3aa: CASSFRKGPQGLAFF

abundance: -
j_gene: TRBJ2-2
v_gene: TRBV19
d_gene: -
CDR3nt: TGTGCCAGTAGTATTAGGGGAGGGGAGCTGTTTTTT
CDR3aa: CASSIRGGELFF

abundance: -
j_gene: TRBJ2-1
v_gene: TRBV29-1
d_gene: TRBD2
CDR3nt: TGCAGCGTTGTTGGGGGACTAGCGGGTAGTATAGAGCAGTTCTTC
CDR3aa: CSVVGGLAGSIEQFF

abundance: -
j_gene: TRBJ2-1
v_gene: TRBV28
d_gene: TRBD2
CDR3nt: TGTGCCAGCCGGGGACTAGCAATGTACAATGAGCAGTTCTTC
CDR3aa: CASRGLAMYNEQFF

abundance: -
j_gene: TRBJ2-7
v_gene: TRBV11-2
d_gene: TRBD1
CDR3nt: TGTGCCAGCAGCTTACGAGGCAGGGGGCAAAGTTACGAGCAGTACTTC
CDR3aa: CASSLRGRGQSYEQYF

abundance: once
j_gene: TRBJ1-4
v_gene: TRBV5-1
d_gene: TRBD1
CDR3nt: TGCGCCAGCAGTTACAGGGGACAAAATGAAAAACTGTTTTTT
CDR3aa: CASSYRGQNEKLFF

abundance: -
j_gene: TRBJ1-2
v_gene: TRBV11-3
d_gene: -
CDR3nt: TGTGCCAGCAGCTTATCCGACGGGGACCTTAGGGGGTGCAGGGGAGGAGGCTACACCTTC
CDR3aa: CASSLSDGDLRGCRGGGYTF

abundance: -
j_gene: TRBJ1-2
v_gene: TRBV28
d_gene: -
CDR3nt: TGTGCCAGCAGCTCGACGGTCGACTATGGCTACACCTTC
CDR3aa: CASSSTVDYGYTF

abundance: -
j_gene: TRBJ2-1
v_gene: TRBV7-6
d_gene: TRBD2
CDR3nt: TGTGCCAGCAGCGACCCCGGGGTAGCGGGAGGAGGTGAGCAGTTCTTC
CDR3aa: CASSDPGVAGGGEQFF

abundance: once
j_gene: TRBJ2-3
v_gene: TRBV13
d_gene: -
CDR3nt: TGTGCCAGCAGCTTATCCGGTTTGCCCCACACAGATACGCAGTATTTT
CDR3aa: CASSLSGLPHTDTQYF

abundance: once
j_gene: TRBJ1-1
v_gene: TRBV27
d_gene: -
CDR3nt: TGTGCCAGTACAGGGTGGAGGAACACTGAAGCTTTCTTT
CDR3aa: CASTGWRNTEAFF

abundance: -
j_gene: TRBJ2-2
v_gene: TRBV4-1
d_gene: -
CDR3nt: TGCGCCAGCAGCCAACCGGGACTCGTCACCGGGGAGCTGTTTTTT
CDR3aa: CASSQPGLVTGELFF

abundance: -
j_gene: TRBJ2-5
v_gene: TRBV11-3
d_gene: -
CDR3nt: TGTGCCAGCAGCTTAGGCGTTCAAGAGACCCAGTACTTC
CDR3aa: CASSLGVQETQYF

abundance: -
j_gene: TRBJ2-3
v_gene: TRBV6-1
d_gene: TRBD1
CDR3nt: TGTGCCAGCGAACAGGGGTTGGCAGATACGCAGTATTTT
CDR3aa: CASEQGLADTQYF

abundance: -
j_gene: TRBJ2-5
v_gene: TRBV5-1
d_gene: -
CDR3nt: TGCGCCAGCAGCACCCGGAGGGGCCAAGAGACCCAGTACTTC
CDR3aa: CASSTRRGQETQYF

abundance: once
j_gene: TRBJ2-7
v_gene: TRBV9
d_gene: -
CDR3nt: TGTGCCAGCAGCGCAGGGGAGCGGGCGCGGGGGTACGAGCAGTACTTC
CDR3aa: CASSAGERARGYEQYF

abundance: -
j_gene: TRBJ1-3
v_gene: TRBV7-6
d_gene: -
CDR3nt: TGTGCCAGCAGTCCTGACAAGGGCTCTGGAAACACCATATATTTT
CDR3aa: CASSPDKGSGNTIYF

abundance: -
j_gene: TRBJ1-1
v_gene: TRBV6-5
d_gene: TRBD1
CDR3nt: TGTGCCAGCACCGAGGACAGGCGATCCCTGGAAGCTTTCTTT
CDR3aa: CASTEDRRSLEAFF

abundance: -
j_gene: TRBJ1-1
v_gene: TRBV7-3
d_gene: -
CDR3nt: TGTGCCAGCAGCTTAACGGTGAACACTGAAGCTTTCTTT
CDR3aa: CASSLTVNTEAFF

abundance: -
j_gene: TRBJ1-2
v_gene: TRBV27
d_gene: TRBD1
CDR3nt: TGTGCCAGCAGTTTATTGGCGACAGGGGGCTACGGCTACACCTTC
CDR3aa: CASSLLATGGYGYTF

abundance: -
j_gene: TRBJ2-5
v_gene: TRBV18
d_gene: -
CDR3nt: TGTGCCAGCTCACCACTCAAGGGGGGTGAGACCCAGTACTTC
CDR3aa: CASSPLKGGETQYF

abundance: -
j_gene: TRBJ2-1
v_gene: TRBV7-9
d_gene: TRBD2
CDR3nt: TGTGCCAGCAGCCCGGGGAGCGGGAGGCAGAATGAGCAGTTCTTC
CDR3aa: CASSPGSGRQNEQFF

abundance: -
j_gene: TRBJ2-1
v_gene: TRBV27
d_gene: -
CDR3nt: TGTGCCAGCAGTTTGAAGGATCACGCCTACAATGAGCAGTTCTTC
CDR3aa: CASSLKDHAYNEQFF

abundance: -
j_gene: TRBJ2-7
v_gene: TRBV4-2
d_gene: -
CDR3nt: TGTGCCAGCAGCCACGCCGGGCCCGGAGGCTACGAGCAGTACTTC
CDR3aa: CASSHAGPGGYEQYF

abundance: -
j_gene: TRBJ2-1
v_gene: TRBV30
d_gene: -
CDR3nt: TGTGCCTGGAGTGAGGACTCGTACAATGAGCAGTTCTTC
CDR3aa: CAWSEDSYNEQFF

abundance: once
j_gene: TRBJ2-7
v_gene: TRBV5-6
d_gene: TRBD2
CDR3nt: TGTGCCAGCAGCTCTAGCGGGAGGCCGTCCTACGAGCAGTACTTC
CDR3aa: CASSSSGRPSYEQYF

abundance: -
j_gene: TRBJ2-2
v_gene: TRBV11-2
d_gene: -
CDR3nt: TGTGCCAGCAGTTTTGTCACCGGGGAGCTGTTTTTT
CDR3aa: CASSFVTGELFF

abundance: once
j_gene: TRBJ2-2
v_gene: TRBV19
d_gene: -
CDR3nt: TGTGCCAGCCTGCGCGGGCGGAACACCGGGGAGCTGTTTTTT
CDR3aa: CASLRGRNTGELFF

abundance: once
j_gene: TRBJ2-7
v_gene: TRBV13
d_gene: -
CDR3nt: TGTGCCAGCAGCTACCGAGGGAGTGGGGGACGATACGAGCAGTACTTC
CDR3aa: CASSYRGSGGRYEQYF

abundance: -
j_gene: TRBJ2-4
v_gene: TRBV5-1
d_gene: -
CDR3nt: TGCGCCAGCAGTAGGTCTAGCGTGGAAAACATTCAGTACTTC
CDR3aa: CASSRSSVENIQYF

abundance: once
j_gene: TRBJ1-4
v_gene: TRBV6-4
d_gene: -
CDR3nt: TGTGCCAGCAGTGACGTGCGAACCGTCGGGGAAAAACTGTTTTTT
CDR3aa: CASSDVRTVGEKLFF

abundance: -
j_gene: TRBJ2-3
v_gene: TRBV27
d_gene: TRBD2
CDR3nt: TGTGCCAGCAGTCTAGCGGGCCTTGGGTGGGATACGCAGTATTTT
CDR3aa: CASSLAGLGWDTQYF

abundance: -
j_gene: TRBJ2-7
v_gene: TRBV7-2
d_gene: TRBD2
CDR3nt: TGTGCCAGCAGCTTAGTAGCGGGAGGCTCCTACGAGCAGTACTTC
CDR3aa: CASSLVAGGSYEQYF

abundance: medium-sized
j_gene: TRBJ2-2
v_gene: TRBV5-1
d_gene: -
CDR3nt: TGCGCCAGCAGCTTTGCGGGGACCGGGGAGCTGTTTTTT
CDR3aa: CASSFAGTGELFF

abundance: -
j_gene: TRBJ2-1
v_gene: TRBV29-1
d_gene: -
CDR3nt: TGCAGCCTAGACGGCAGGGCTGGGTTCAATGAGCAGTTCTTC
CDR3aa: CSLDGRAGFNEQFF

abundance: -
j_gene: TRBJ1-5
v_gene: TRBV4-1
d_gene: -
CDR3nt: TGCGCCAGCAGCCGGCAGGCCGCTGATCAGCCCCAGCATTTT
CDR3aa: CASSRQAADQPQHF

abundance: -
j_gene: TRBJ2-5
v_gene: TRBV5-6
d_gene: TRBD1
CDR3nt: TGTGCCAGCAGCCTGGACAGGCAAGAGACCCAGTACTTC
CDR3aa: CASSLDRQETQYF

abundance: -
j_gene: TRBJ2-7
v_gene: TRBV18
d_gene: -
CDR3nt: TGTGCCAGCTCACCACCGAGACCAGGCTCCTACGAGCAGTACTTC
CDR3aa: CASSPPRPGSYEQYF

abundance: -
j_gene: TRBJ2-2
v_gene: TRBV28
d_gene: -
CDR3nt: TGTGCCAGCAGTTTAGGGTTTGGCATAGGACCTAACACCGGGGAGCTGTTTTTT
CDR3aa: CASSLGFGIGPNTGELFF

abundance: -
j_gene: TRBJ1-2
v_gene: TRBV20-1
d_gene: -
CDR3nt: TGCAGTGCTAGTCCGGGGAATGGCTACACCTTC
CDR3aa: CSASPGNGYTF

abundance: -
j_gene: TRBJ1-4
v_gene: TRBV5-6
d_gene: -
CDR3nt: TGTGCCAGCAGCTTGCGGGGCGGTGAAAAACTGTTTTTT
CDR3aa: CASSLRGGEKLFF

abundance: -
j_gene: TRBJ1-1
v_gene: TRBV19
d_gene: -
CDR3nt: TGTGCCAGTAAAAGGGCGGGAACTAACACTGAAGCTTTCTTT
CDR3aa: CASKRAGTNTEAFF

abundance: -
j_gene: TRBJ2-1
v_gene: TRBV5-1
d_gene: -
CDR3nt: TGCGCCAGCAGGGCCTTGGGTGATGAGCAGTTCTTC
CDR3aa: CASRALGDEQFF

abundance: once
j_gene: TRBJ2-1
v_gene: TRBV27
d_gene: TRBD2
CDR3nt: TGTGCCAGCAGCAGGACTAGCGGTTACTACAATGAGCAGTTCTTC
CDR3aa: CASSRTSGYYNEQFF

abundance: -
j_gene: TRBJ1-4
v_gene: TRBV19
d_gene: -
CDR3nt: TGTGCCAGTAGTATAGATTCGGTCAGCCCAGGACGGGAAAAACTGTTTTTT
CDR3aa: CASSIDSVSPGREKLFF

abundance: once
j_gene: TRBJ2-3
v_gene: TRBV5-1
d_gene: TRBD2
CDR3nt: TGCGCCAGCAGCCCCACTAGCGGGATGACAGATACGCAGTATTTT
CDR3aa: CASSPTSGMTDTQYF

abundance: -
j_gene: TRBJ2-3
v_gene: TRBV10-1
d_gene: -
CDR3nt: TGCGCCAGCAGTGATGGAGGCGCCGGGTATACGCAGTATTTT
CDR3aa: CASSDGGAGYTQYF

abundance: -
j_gene: TRBJ2-1
v_gene: TRBV11-3
d_gene: -
CDR3nt: TGTGCCAGCAGCTCAAGCTCCTACAATGAGCAGTTCTTC
CDR3aa: CASSSSSYNEQFF

abundance: -
j_gene: TRBJ2-3
v_gene: TRBV13
d_gene: TRBD2
CDR3nt: TGTGCCAGCAGCTGCTCGACTAGCGGGTGCTCAGATACGCAGTATTTT
CDR3aa: CASSCSTSGCSDTQYF

abundance: few
j_gene: TRBJ1-5
v_gene: TRBV18
d_gene: -
CDR3nt: TGTGCCAGCTCACCACAGGGGTTTGAGCAGCCCCAGCATTTT
CDR3aa: CASSPQGFEQPQHF

abundance: -
j_gene: TRBJ1-5
v_gene: TRBV9
d_gene: -
CDR3nt: TGTGCCAGCAGCGCCCTCGTTGATCAGCCCCAGCATTTT
CDR3aa: CASSALVDQPQHF

abundance: -
j_gene: TRBJ2-5
v_gene: TRBV27
d_gene: -
CDR3nt: TGTGCCAGCAGTTCCTCGACTTGGAGGGAGACCCAGTACTTC
CDR3aa: CASSSSTWRETQYF

abundance: -
j_gene: TRBJ2-1
v_gene: TRBV5-1
d_gene: -
CDR3nt: TGCGCCAGCAGGTCTTCAGAAGGTGAGCAGTTCTTC
CDR3aa: CASRSSEGEQFF

abundance: -
j_gene: TRBJ2-3
v_gene: TRBV15
d_gene: -
CDR3nt: TGTGCCACCAGCAGAGAGCAGTTTATTGCTAGCACAGATACGCAGTATTTT
CDR3aa: CATSREQFIASTDTQYF

abundance: -
j_gene: TRBJ1-1
v_gene: TRBV20-1
d_gene: -
CDR3nt: TGCAGTGCTAAGAGCTCCACTGAAGCTTTCTTT
CDR3aa: CSAKSSTEAFF